The rows below give T cell receptor beta chains drawn from one sample of a study of cytomegalovirus exposure and HLA in healthy donors. Repertoires were generated with immunoSEQ multiplex PCR, while TCRdb's copy carries only in-frame clones and drops some. The top ten clones hold roughly 4.5% of a sample with about 140,000 clones, 75% to 90% of them seen once. Sequences were obtained from PBMCs. These receptors came from a man aged 35 to 55 in good health and CMV-seronegative. CDR3s include the opening cysteine and the closing phenylalanine or tryptophan. D genes are given only for firm matches. Expanded clones are given a class, and other clones once, few, many or no size at all.

clone size,J gene,D gene,V gene,CDR3 protein,CDR3 DNA
-,TRBJ2-7,TRBD1,TRBV6-5,CASSYSRAGGRDEQYF,TGTGCCAGCAGTTACTCGAGGGCAGGGGGCCGGGACGAGCAGTACTTC
few,TRBJ1-5,TRBD1,TRBV10-2,CASNGGGVSQPQHF,TGCGCCAGCAATGGAGGGGGCGTGAGTCAGCCCCAGCATTTT
-,TRBJ2-3,TRBD2,TRBV19,CASKQNNWGGDTQYF,TGTGCCAGTAAGCAGAACAACTGGGGGGGAGATACGCAGTATTTT
-,TRBJ2-5,-,TRBV5-1,CASSLNPGDETQYF,TGCGCCAGCAGCTTGAATCCGGGGGATGAGACCCAGTACTTC
-,TRBJ2-1,-,TRBV10-3,CAISVGGSYNEQFF,TGTGCCATCAGTGTGGGGGGCTCCTACAATGAGCAGTTCTTC
-,TRBJ2-2,TRBD1,TRBV5-1,CASSLGQGDTGELFF,TGCGCCAGCAGCTTGGGACAGGGGGACACCGGGGAGCTGTTTTTT
-,TRBJ1-1,-,TRBV5-4,CASGNALKGRRTEAFF,TGTGCCAGCGGGAACGCCCTGAAGGGGCGTCGCACTGAAGCTTTCTTT
-,TRBJ1-1,TRBD1,TRBV7-9,CASSIQTGGTEAFF,TGTGCCAGCAGCATCCAGACAGGGGGAACTGAAGCTTTCTTT
-,TRBJ1-1,-,TRBV19,CASSVPTGPRTEAFF,TGTGCCAGTAGTGTACCGACAGGCCCGAGGACTGAAGCTTTCTTT
-,TRBJ1-6,-,TRBV28,CASSFEGNSPLHF,TGTGCCAGCAGTTTCGAGGGTAATTCACCCCTCCACTTT
-,TRBJ2-7,TRBD1,TRBV4-1,CASSQPTGGETYEQYF,TGCGCCAGCAGCCAGCCGACAGGGGGCGAAACCTACGAGCAGTACTTC
few,TRBJ1-5,-,TRBV6-5,CASQPGVDQPQHF,TGTGCCAGCCAACCGGGAGTAGATCAGCCCCAGCATTTT
once,TRBJ2-3,TRBD2,TRBV4-1,CASSHLAGASTDTQYF,TGCGCCAGCAGCCACCTAGCGGGGGCTAGCACAGATACGCAGTATTTT
-,TRBJ2-7,TRBD1,TRBV27,CASSIRDRGPYEQYF,TGTGCCAGCAGTATCCGGGACAGGGGTCCCTACGAGCAGTACTTC